Following are 22 T cell receptor beta chains from one sample sequenced in a study of regulatory T cells in long-lasting Graves disease. Through Arm-PCR of CDR3 regions and iRepertoire HTBI primers, TCR beta libraries were built. TCRdb ran MiXCR on the multiplex PCR reads and lists one entry per CDR3 protein. This repertoire shows about 340,000 distinct CDR3 sequences, around a fifth found once; its top ten account for 29%. Time point in this sample: persistent/refractory GD, antithyroid drugs over 5 years with positive TRAb. PBMC RNA was the source of the TCR library. Here the sequenced sample was peripheral blood mononuclear cells (PBMCs), taken when the disease was refractory, from a patient treated with antithyroid drugs. These receptors came from a female donor with Graves disease.

This clonotype was picked up many times. The chain combines TRBV28 with TRBJ1-5; possible D gene TRBD1, 6 bases. The CDR3 runs to 15 residues. V lost 1 base to trimming and J lost 6 bases, with 13 bases between them. Germline values: CDR1 MDHEN, CDR2 SYDVKM. The CDR3 here is CASSLSATGPQPQHF. For the CDR3, the DNA is TGTGCCAGCAGTTTATCCGCTACAGGGCCTCAGCCCCAGCATTTT.

The rearrangement joins TRBV18 to TRBJ2-7; D gene unclear. CDR3 size: 15 residues. Per the germline V gene, CDR1 is KGHSH and CDR2 is LQKENI. Between the trimmed V and J ends, which lost 3 bases and 0 bases, there was a span of 12 bases. The DNA of the CDR3 is TGTGCCAGCTCACCTCGGGCAGAACCCTCCTACGAGCAGTACTTC. As protein: CASSPRAEPSYEQYF.

The chain links TRBV7-9 to TRBJ1-5; TRBD1 might be the D (6 bases). The germline V gene encodes CDR1 SEHNR and CDR2 FQNEAQ (reference sequence). V was shortened by 5 bases and J by 5 bases, with 10 bases between the two germline ends. The CDR3 has 13 amino acids. CDR3 in DNA: TGTGCCAGCAGCCGGGACACAGATCAGCCCCAGCATTTT. Translated: CASSRDTDQPQHF. The whole variable domain, remainder taken from reference TRBV7-9 and TRBJ1-5, is DTGVSQNPRHKITKRGQNVTFRCDPISEHNRLYWYRQTLGQGPEFLTYFQNEAQLEKSRLLSDRFSAERPKGSFSTLEIQRTEQGDSAMYLCASSRDTDQPQHFGDGTRLSIL.

The rearrangement uses TRBV20-1 and TRBJ1-5; D is possibly TRBD1 (5 bases). Looked up from germline, CDR1 is DFQATT and CDR2 is SNEGSKA (reference sequence). This CDR3 region has 15 residues. V lost 4 bases to trimming and J lost 0 bases, with 13 bases between them. The CDR3 DNA reads as TGCAGTGCTAAAGACAGCAAAAATAGCAATCAGCCCCAGCATTTT. Translating gives CSAKDSKNSNQPQHF.

This clonotype was picked up a small number of times. J is TRBJ1-5 and V is TRBV9, with D unclear. Germline CDR1 and CDR2: SGDLS and YYNGEE. V lost 3 bases and J 5 bases, leaving 12 bases between the germline ends. The CDR3 totals 14 residues. The CDR3 protein is CASSETGVDQPQHF. CDR3 nucleotides: TGTGCCAGCAGCGAAACGGGTGTGGATCAGCCCCAGCATTTT. Full variable domain (outside the CDR3, taken from reference TRBV9 and TRBJ1-5): DSGVTQTPKHLITATGQRVTLRCSPRSGDLSVYWYQQSLDQGLQFLIQYYNGEERAKGNILERFSAQQFPDLHSELNLSSLELGDSALYFCASSETGVDQPQHFGDGTRLSIL.

The sample holds many counts of this clonotype. The chain links TRBV3-1 to TRBJ1-2, with 9 bases lining up with TRBD1. The V and J ends lost 0 bases and 4 bases, in that order; junction bases with no gene match: 6. The CDR3 spans 16 residues. Germline V CDR1 and CDR2: LGHDT, YNNKEL (reference sequence). Here the CDR3 reads CASSQDSGQGPYGYTF. The CDR3 DNA sequence: TGTGCCAGCAGCCAAGATTCGGGACAGGGACCCTATGGCTACACCTTC.

The V call is TRBV10-3, the J call TRBJ1-4, with a tentative D call TRBD1 (6 bases). Germline V CDR1 and CDR2: ENHRY, SYGVKD. The V end was cut by 4 bases, the J end by 8 bases, with 8 bases between. The CDR3 is 12 amino acids. CDR3 in amino acids: CAISARGEKLFF. The CDR3 DNA is TGTGCCATCAGTGCCAGGGGAGAAAAACTGTTTTTT.

The rearrangement uses TRBV6-2 or TRBV6-3 and TRBJ1-2; D gene uncertain. Trimming cost V 5 bases and J 9 bases, with 22 bases left between them. The germline V gene has CDR1 MNHEY and CDR2 SVGEGT. This CDR3 is built from 15 residues. This chain's CDR3 is CASSEAFAPIGSYTF. As DNA, the CDR3 is TGTGCCAGCAGTGAAGCGTTTGCCCCGATTGGTAGCTACACCTTC.

This chain links TRBV20-1 with TRBJ2-1, with D perhaps matching TRBD2 (5 bases). The germline V gene has CDR1 DFQATT and CDR2 SNEGSKA (reference sequence). This CDR3 is 14 amino acids long. V lost 0 bases and J 6 bases, leaving 12 bases between the germline ends. In DNA form, the CDR3 reads TGCAGTGCTAGAGATCCCGGGGAAGTCAATGAGCAGTTCTTC. Its translation: CSARDPGEVNEQFF.

J is TRBJ1-1 and V is TRBV7-9, with 9 positions matching TRBD1. V lost 5 bases, J lost 4 bases, and 11 bases stayed unmatched. From germline, CDR1 is SEHNR and CDR2 FQNEAQ (reference sequence). The CDR3 loop spans 16 amino acids. DNA for the CDR3: TGTGCCAGCAGCCCGTCCCGGGACAGGGTGGGCACTGAAGCTTTCTTT. It yields the protein CASSPSRDRVGTEAFF.

In this sample, this clonotype turned up many times. This chain connects TRBV20-1 to TRBJ1-4, with 9 bases identical to TRBD1. V trimming: 2 bases; J trimming: 1 base; junction bases outside the gene matches: 8. Germline V gene lookup returns CDR1 DFQATT and CDR2 SNEGSKA (reference sequence). This CDR3 region has 17 residues. For the CDR3, the DNA is TGCAGTGCTAGATCGGACAGGGGAGAAGTAACTAATGAAAAACTGTTTTTT. Translation: CSARSDRGEVTNEKLFF.

This clonotype was counted ten times or more. The V call is TRBV20-1, the J call TRBJ1-2, with D possibly TRBD1 on 6 matching bases. The CDR3 totals 13 residues. Trimming removed 2 bases at V and 8 bases at J, with 15 bases between. Germline V gene sequence: CDR1 DFQATT, CDR2 SNEGSKA (reference sequence). The CDR3, as DNA: TGCAGTGCTAGATTCCCAGGGGCGGGCGGCTACACCTTC. It codes for CSARFPGAGGYTF.

This clonotype showed up just a few times. V and J are TRBV5-5 and TRBJ2-6; D unclear. With 4 bases removed from V and 2 bases from J, the gap between germline ends came to 13 bases. Germline CDR1 reads SGHKS; CDR2 reads YYEKEE (reference sequence). The CDR3 extends over 16 amino acids. The CDR3 sequence is CASSLSPAAGANVLTF. In nucleotides, the CDR3 is TGTGCCAGCAGCCTGTCCCCTGCGGCTGGGGCCAACGTCCTGACTTTC.

CDR3 sequence (DNA): TGTGCCAGTAGTATCTCTTCATACATTGGCACTGAAGCTTTCTTT. Its protein is CASSISSYIGTEAFF. The rearrangement links TRBV19 to TRBJ1-1; no clear D gene. This CDR3 is built from 15 residues. Deletions cut 3 bases from V and 4 bases from J, with 15 bases between. The germline V gene encodes CDR1 LNHDA and CDR2 SQIVND (reference sequence).

This clonotype has at least ten counts. The genes are TRBV27 and TRBJ1-2, with TRBD1 matching 11 bases. The V and J ends lost 4 bases and 7 bases, in that order; junction bases with no gene match: 5. CDR1 is MNHEY and CDR2 is SMNVEV in the germline V gene (reference sequence). The CDR3 spans 14 residues. CDR3 residues: CASSSPGQGVGYTF. The CDR3 DNA sequence: TGTGCCAGCAGTTCCCCGGGACAGGGGGTTGGCTACACCTTC.

There are many counts of this clonotype. CDR3 in DNA: TGTGCCAGCAGCTTAGATCGATTGTACGAGCAGTACTTC. It is translated as CASSLDRLYEQYF. The chain employs TRBV11-2 and TRBJ2-7; D is unclear. Germline-derived CDR1 and CDR2 are SGHAT and FQNNGV. The CDR3 loop spans 13 amino acids. V was pared by 0 bases and J by 4 bases, with 7 bases between.

As to this clonotype: A much larger clone lies a single base off, so this may be a read error. This chain connects TRBV6-2 or TRBV6-3 to TRBJ1-2; the D gene is possibly TRBD1 (6 bases). The CDR3 spans 15 residues. CDR1 and CDR2 (germline): MNHEY, SVGEGT. CDR3 sequence (DNA): TGTGCCAGCAGTTACCGGCACAGGGAAGGGTATGGCTGCACCTTC. Protein product: CASSYRHREGYGCTF.

The rearrangement uses TRBV7-6 and TRBJ2-2, with 16 positions matching TRBD2. The CDR3 covers 16 residues. The trim removed 6 bases at V and 6 bases at J, leaving 4 bases unmatched. Germline lookup yields CDR1 SGHVS and CDR2 FNYEAQ. Here the CDR3 DNA reads TGTGCCAGCAGGGGACTAGCGGGAGGGCCGGCCGGGGAGCTGTTTTTT. Translated: CASRGLAGGPAGELFF.

The chain combines TRBV9 with TRBJ2-2, with D perhaps assigned TRBD1 or TRBD2 (5 bases each). V was clipped by 2 bases and J by 3 bases, with 11 bases between them. This CDR3 has 15 residues. From germline, CDR1 is SGDLS and CDR2 YYNGEE. CDR3 coding DNA: TGTGCCAGCAGCGTCTACCAGGGAGACACCGGGGAGCTGTTTTTT. It specifies CASSVYQGDTGELFF.

With regard to this clonotype: Relative to the germline gene, one junction end is altered; a read error may explain this. The V call is TRBV7-9, the J call TRBJ2-2; D perhaps matches TRBD2 (5 bases). The germline gives CDR1 SEHNR, CDR2 FQNEAQ (reference sequence). CDR3 length: 12 residues. The CDR3 protein is CASSLVDGELLF. CDR3 sequence (DNA): TGTGCCAGCAGCTTAGTGGACGGGGAGCTGCTTTTT.

This clonotype was recorded a few times. The chain joins TRBV6-1 to TRBJ1-2; D possibly corresponds to TRBD1 (5 bases). Germline values: CDR1 MNHNS, CDR2 SASEGT. The CDR3 consists of 12 residues. V was trimmed by 3 bases and J by 8 bases, leaving 10 bases between them. In DNA form, the CDR3 reads TGTGCCAGCAGTGAGGTCAGGGTCGGCTACACCTTC. It translates to CASSEVRVGYTF.

This clonotype was counted many times. V usage is TRBV7-2 and J usage is TRBJ1-5; maybe TRBD1 (6 bases). The CDR3 has 16 residues. Germline CDR1 and CDR2: SGHTA and FQGNSA. Trimming cost V 3 bases and J 9 bases, with 21 bases left between them. The CDR3 spells CASSLMDSAPPGPQHF. The CDR3 region has the DNA TGTGCCAGCAGCTTGATGGACAGCGCCCCGCCGGGGCCCCAGCATTTT.